This TCR beta chain was captured in a study of blood T cell repertoires in COVID-19. At the level of the study: The United States, Italy and Spain provided the acute and convalescent COVID-19 samples. T cells, B-cell-depleted T cells, or PBMCs supplied cDNA or gDNA.

There are 16 residues in the CDR3. The germline CDR1 and CDR2 sequences are SGHVS and FNYEAQ. V was pared by 1 base and J by 2 bases, with 4 bases of the junction left unmatched. Repertoires were generated with immunoSEQ multiplex PCR, while TCRdb's copy carries only in-frame clones and drops some. The data show 150,000 to 200,000 clones, with roughly nine tenths seen just once and under 2.5% held by the top ten. The clonotype was recovered from a woman aged 40 to 50 with acute COVID-19. The specimen sequenced was PBMCs or T cells enriched from blood (not recorded which). This rearrangement joins TRBV7-6 to TRBJ2-5; 10 positions agree with TRBD1. The CDR3 region has the DNA TGTGCCAGCAGCTTAGTAGGGACAGGGGAACAAGAGACCCAGTACTTC. Its protein is CASSLVGTGEQETQYF. Full variable domain (remainder filled in from reference TRBV7-6 and TRBJ2-5): GAGVSQSPRYKVTKRGQDVALRCDPISGHVSLYWYRQALGQGPEFLTYFNYEAQQDKSGLPNDRFSAERPEGSISTLTIQRTEQRDSAMYRCASSLVGTGEQETQYFGPGTRLLVL.